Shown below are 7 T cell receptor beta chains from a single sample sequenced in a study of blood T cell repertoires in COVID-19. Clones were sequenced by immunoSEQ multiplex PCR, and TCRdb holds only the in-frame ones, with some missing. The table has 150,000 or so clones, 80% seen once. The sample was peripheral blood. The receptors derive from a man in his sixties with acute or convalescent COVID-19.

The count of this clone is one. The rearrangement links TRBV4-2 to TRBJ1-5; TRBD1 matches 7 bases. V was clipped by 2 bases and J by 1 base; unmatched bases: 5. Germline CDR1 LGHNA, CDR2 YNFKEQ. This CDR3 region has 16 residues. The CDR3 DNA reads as TGTGCCAGCAGCCAATCCTTACAGGGGAGCAATCAGCCCCAGCATTTT. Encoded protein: CASSQSLQGSNQPQHF.

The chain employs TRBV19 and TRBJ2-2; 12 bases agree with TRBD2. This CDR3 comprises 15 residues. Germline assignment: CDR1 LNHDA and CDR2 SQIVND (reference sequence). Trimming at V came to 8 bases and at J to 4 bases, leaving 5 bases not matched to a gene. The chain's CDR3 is CASQASGGGTGELFF. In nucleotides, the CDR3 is TGTGCCAGTCAAGCTAGCGGGGGGGGCACCGGGGAGCTGTTTTTT.

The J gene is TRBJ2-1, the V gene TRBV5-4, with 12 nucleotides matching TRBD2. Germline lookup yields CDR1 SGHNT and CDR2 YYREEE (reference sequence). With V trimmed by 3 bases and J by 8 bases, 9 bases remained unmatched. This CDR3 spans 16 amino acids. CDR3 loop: CASSSGGLAGSDEQFF. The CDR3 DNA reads TGTGCCAGCAGCTCCGGTGGACTAGCGGGATCAGATGAGCAGTTCTTC.

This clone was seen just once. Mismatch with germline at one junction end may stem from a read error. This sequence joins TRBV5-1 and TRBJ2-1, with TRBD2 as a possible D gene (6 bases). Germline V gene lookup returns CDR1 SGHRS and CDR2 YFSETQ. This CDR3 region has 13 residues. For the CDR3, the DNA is TGCGCCAGCATGTCTGGTGGGCAGGAGGGCCCAGTCTTC. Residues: CASMSGGQEGPVF.

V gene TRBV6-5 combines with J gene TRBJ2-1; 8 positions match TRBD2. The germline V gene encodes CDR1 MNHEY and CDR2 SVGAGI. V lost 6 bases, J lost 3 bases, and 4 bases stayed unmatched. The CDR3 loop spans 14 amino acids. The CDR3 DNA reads TGTGCCAGCAGCCTAGCGGGCCACTACAATGAGCAGTTCTTC. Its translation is CASSLAGHYNEQFF.

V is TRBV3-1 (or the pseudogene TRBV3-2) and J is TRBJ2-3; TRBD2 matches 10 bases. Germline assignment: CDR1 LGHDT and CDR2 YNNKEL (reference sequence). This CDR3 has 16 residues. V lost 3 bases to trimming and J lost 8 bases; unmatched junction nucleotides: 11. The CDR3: CASSQSGGARVATQYF. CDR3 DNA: TGTGCCAGCAGCCAGAGCGGGGGGGCCCGGGTAGCTACGCAGTATTTT.

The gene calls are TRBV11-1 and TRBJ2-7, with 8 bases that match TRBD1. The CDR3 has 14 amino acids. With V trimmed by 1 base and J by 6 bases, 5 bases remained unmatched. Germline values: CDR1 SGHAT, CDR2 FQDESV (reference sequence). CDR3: CASSLDRGVGEQYF. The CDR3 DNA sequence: TGTGCCAGCAGCTTAGACAGGGGGGTTGGCGAGCAGTACTTC.